This T cell receptor (beta chain) was obtained from a study of beta chain features in type 1 diabetes. The sequenced template was cDNA made from the entire isolated RNA. Average reads for naive, central memory and regulatory T cell samples were several million. Repertoires were generated with immunoSEQ multiplex PCR, while TCRdb's copy carries only in-frame clones and drops some. The table has 850,000 to 900,000 clones, roughly 15% seen once. Points from the study as a whole: Reads derived from cDNA could over-represent cells showing high TCR expression.

From germline, CDR1 is SGHDN and CDR2 FVKESK. The V end was cut by 0 bases, the J end by 0 bases, with 7 bases between. CDR3 size: 15 residues. This clone was recorded a few times. Its antigen is not known. The TCR was taken from a woman aged 18-35 years in good health. Sample: naive CD4+ T cells from blood. V and J are TRBV14 and TRBJ2-3; D is undetermined. The CDR3 loop is CASSQDTSSTDTQYF. Written as DNA, the CDR3 is TGTGCCAGCAGCCAAGATACGTCTAGCACAGATACGCAGTATTTT.